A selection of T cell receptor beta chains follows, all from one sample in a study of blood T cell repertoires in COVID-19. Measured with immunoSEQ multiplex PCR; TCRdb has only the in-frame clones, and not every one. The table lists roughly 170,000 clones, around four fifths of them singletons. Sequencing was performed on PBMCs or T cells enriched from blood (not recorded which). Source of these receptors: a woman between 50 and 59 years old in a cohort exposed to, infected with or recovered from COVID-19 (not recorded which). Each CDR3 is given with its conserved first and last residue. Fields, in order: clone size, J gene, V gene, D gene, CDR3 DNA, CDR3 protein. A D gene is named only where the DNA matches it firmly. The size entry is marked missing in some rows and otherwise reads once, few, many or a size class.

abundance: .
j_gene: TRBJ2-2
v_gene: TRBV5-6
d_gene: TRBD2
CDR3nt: TGTGCCAGCAGTTTACCAGCGGGGGGATTAGCCGGGGAGCTGTTTTTT
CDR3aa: CASSLPAGGLAGELFF

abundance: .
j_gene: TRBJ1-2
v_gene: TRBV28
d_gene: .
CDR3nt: TGTGCCAGCAGGGTCCTCTCAGACTATGGCTACACCTTC
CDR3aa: CASRVLSDYGYTF

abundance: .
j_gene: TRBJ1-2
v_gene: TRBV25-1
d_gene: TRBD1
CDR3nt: TGTGCCAGCAGTGTACAGGGGTTTAGTTATGGCTACACCTTC
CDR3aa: CASSVQGFSYGYTF

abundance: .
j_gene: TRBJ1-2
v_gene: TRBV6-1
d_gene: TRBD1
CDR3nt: TGTGCCAGCAGCCGGGGACAGGGGCAGAGTAACGGCTACACCTTC
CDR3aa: CASSRGQGQSNGYTF

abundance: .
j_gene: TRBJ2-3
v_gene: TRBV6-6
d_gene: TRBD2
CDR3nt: TGTGCCAGCCTCCGGGACGGGGGGGTTGCAGATACGCAGTATTTT
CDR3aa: CASLRDGGVADTQYF

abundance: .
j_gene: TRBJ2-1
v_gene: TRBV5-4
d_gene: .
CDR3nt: TGTGCCAGCAGCCCTCCGCTGTCAGGAATTGACAATGAGCAGTTCTTC
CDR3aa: CASSPPLSGIDNEQFF

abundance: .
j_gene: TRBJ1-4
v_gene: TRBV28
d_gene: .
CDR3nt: TGTGCCAGCAGTCGGGCGGGCAGCTCCCCCCTTTTT
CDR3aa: CASSRAGSSPLF

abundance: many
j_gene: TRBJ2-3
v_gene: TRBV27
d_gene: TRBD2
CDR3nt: TGTGCCAGCAGTCCCCGGTTTAGCGGGGCGGGAGATACGCAGTATTTT
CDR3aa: CASSPRFSGAGDTQYF

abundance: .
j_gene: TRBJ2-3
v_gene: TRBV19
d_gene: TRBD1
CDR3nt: TGTGCCAGTAGTATAGCGGACAGGGGATTGGATACGCAGTATTTT
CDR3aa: CASSIADRGLDTQYF

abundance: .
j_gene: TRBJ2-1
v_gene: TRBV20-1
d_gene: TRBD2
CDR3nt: TGCAGTGCTAGTAACGGGAGGGCCAATGAGCAGTTCTTC
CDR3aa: CSASNGRANEQFF

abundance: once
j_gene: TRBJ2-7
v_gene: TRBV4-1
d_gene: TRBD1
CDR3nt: TGCGCCAGCAGCCAAGATTCCCCGGGACAGGGGACCTCTAGAAACGAGCAGTACTTC
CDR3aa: CASSQDSPGQGTSRNEQYF

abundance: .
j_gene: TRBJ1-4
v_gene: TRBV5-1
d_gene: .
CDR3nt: TGCGCCAGCAGCTCCGCTAATGAAAAACTGTTTTTT
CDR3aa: CASSSANEKLFF

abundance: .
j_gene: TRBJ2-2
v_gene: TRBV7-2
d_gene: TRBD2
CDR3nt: TGTGCCAGCAGCCCAGCCCTGGCGGGGGTGAAGACCGGGGAGCTGTTTTTT
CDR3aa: CASSPALAGVKTGELFF

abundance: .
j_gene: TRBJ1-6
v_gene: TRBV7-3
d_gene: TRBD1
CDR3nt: TGTGCCAGCAGCTTACATGGGACAGGTTATAATTCACCCCTCCACTTT
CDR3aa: CASSLHGTGYNSPLHF

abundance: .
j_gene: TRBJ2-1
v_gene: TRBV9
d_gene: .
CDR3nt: TGTGCCAGCAGCGACGACAGAGTGGGATCTAGTGAGCAGTTCTTC
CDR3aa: CASSDDRVGSSEQFF

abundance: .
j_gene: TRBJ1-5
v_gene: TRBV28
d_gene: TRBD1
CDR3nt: TGTGCCACCCGGATACAGGGGGAGACCAATCAGCCCCAGCATTTT
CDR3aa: CATRIQGETNQPQHF

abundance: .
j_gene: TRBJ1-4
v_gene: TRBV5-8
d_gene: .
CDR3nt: TGTGCCAGCAGCTTCTACAGGGTTTCCGGCGAAAAACTGTTTTTT
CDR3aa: CASSFYRVSGEKLFF

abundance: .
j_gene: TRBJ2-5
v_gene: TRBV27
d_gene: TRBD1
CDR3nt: TGTGCCACGGCCGGTGAGGGGGCGAACGGGAAAGAGACCCAGTACTTC
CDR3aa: CATAGEGANGKETQYF

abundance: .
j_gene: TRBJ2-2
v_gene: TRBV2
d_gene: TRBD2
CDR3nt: TGTGCCAGCAGACCAAGCGGGGTGGGCGGGGAGCTGTTTTTT
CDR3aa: CASRPSGVGGELFF

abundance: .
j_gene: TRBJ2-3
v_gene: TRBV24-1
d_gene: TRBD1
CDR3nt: TGTGCCACCAGTGATTTGGGGGGGACAGGAGCCACAGATACGCAGTATTTT
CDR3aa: CATSDLGGTGATDTQYF

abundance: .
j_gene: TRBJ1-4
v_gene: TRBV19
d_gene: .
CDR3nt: TGTGCCAGTAGTATCTCGGACAGTCTGTATGAAAAACTGTTTTTT
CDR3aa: CASSISDSLYEKLFF

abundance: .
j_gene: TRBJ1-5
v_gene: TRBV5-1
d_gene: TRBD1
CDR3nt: TGCGCCAGCAGATCCGGGACAGGGGTAAATCAGCCCCAGCATTTT
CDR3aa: CASRSGTGVNQPQHF

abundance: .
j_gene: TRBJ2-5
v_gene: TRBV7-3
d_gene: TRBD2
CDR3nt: TGTGCCAGCAGCGGTGGGGGGGCTAGCGGGGACCAAGAGACCCAGTACTTC
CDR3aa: CASSGGGASGDQETQYF

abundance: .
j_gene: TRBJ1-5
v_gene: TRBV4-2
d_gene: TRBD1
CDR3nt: TGTGCCAGCAGGCAAGTCGGACAGGTCAATCAGCCCCAGCATTTT
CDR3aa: CASRQVGQVNQPQHF

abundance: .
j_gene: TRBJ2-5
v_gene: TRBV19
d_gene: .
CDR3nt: TGTGCCAGTAATTCCGGGGAGACCCAGTACTTC
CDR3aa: CASNSGETQYF

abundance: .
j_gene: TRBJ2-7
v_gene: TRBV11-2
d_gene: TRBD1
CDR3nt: TGTGCCAGCAGCTTAGATCTTGCGGGACAGGGGGCCGGGGAGCAGTACTTC
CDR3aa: CASSLDLAGQGAGEQYF

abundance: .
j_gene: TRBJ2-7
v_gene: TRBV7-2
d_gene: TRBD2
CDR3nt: TGTGCCAGCAGCTTAATGTCGGCGGGAGGACCCTACGAGCAGTACTTC
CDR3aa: CASSLMSAGGPYEQYF

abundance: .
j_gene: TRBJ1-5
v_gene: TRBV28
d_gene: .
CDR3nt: TGTGCCAGCAGACAACCGGGACAATCCAATCAGCCCCAGCATTTT
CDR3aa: CASRQPGQSNQPQHF

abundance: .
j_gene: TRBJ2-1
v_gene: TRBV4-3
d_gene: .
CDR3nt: TGCGCCAGCAGCCAAGAAGCCTCGACCTACAATGAGCAGTTCTTC
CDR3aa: CASSQEASTYNEQFF

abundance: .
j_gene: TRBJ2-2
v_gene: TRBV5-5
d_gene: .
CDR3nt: TGTGCCAGCAGCTTGGCCCTGACTACAAACACCGGGGAGCTGTTTTTT
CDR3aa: CASSLALTTNTGELFF

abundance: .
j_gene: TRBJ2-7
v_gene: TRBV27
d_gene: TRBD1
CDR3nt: TGTGCCAGCAGTTCTCCGGGACAGGGATGGCACGAGCAGTACTTC
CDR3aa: CASSSPGQGWHEQYF

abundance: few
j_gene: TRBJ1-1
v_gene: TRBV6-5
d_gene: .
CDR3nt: TGTGCCAGCAGAGTAGGACAGAACACTGAAGCTTTCTTT
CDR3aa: CASRVGQNTEAFF

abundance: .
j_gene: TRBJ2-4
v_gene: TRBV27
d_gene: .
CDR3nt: TGTGCCAGCAGTTTCTCCAGGGCTCAGACCAAAAACATTCAGTACTTC
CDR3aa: CASSFSRAQTKNIQYF

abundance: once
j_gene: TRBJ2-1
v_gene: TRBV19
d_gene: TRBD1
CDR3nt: TGTGCCAGTAGTCCGAGACAGGGGAGCAATGAGCAGTTCTTC
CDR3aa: CASSPRQGSNEQFF

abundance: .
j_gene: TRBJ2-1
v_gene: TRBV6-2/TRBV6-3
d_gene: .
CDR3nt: TGTGCCAGCAGTTACGCGGGACTCAACAATGAGCAGTTCTTC
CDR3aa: CASSYAGLNNEQFF

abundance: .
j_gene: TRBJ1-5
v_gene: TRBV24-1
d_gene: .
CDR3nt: TGTGCCACCAGTGATTCGCAGGGATTCAACAATCAGCCCCAGCATTTT
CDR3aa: CATSDSQGFNNQPQHF

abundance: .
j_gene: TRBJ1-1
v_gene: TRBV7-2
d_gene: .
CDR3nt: TGTGCCAGCAGCGTACAGGGACCGGCCATGAACACTGAAGCTTTCTTT
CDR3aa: CASSVQGPAMNTEAFF

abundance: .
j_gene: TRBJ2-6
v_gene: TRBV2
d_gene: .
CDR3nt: TGTGCCAGCAGTTTAAGACAGACCAACGTCCTGACTTTC
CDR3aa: CASSLRQTNVLTF

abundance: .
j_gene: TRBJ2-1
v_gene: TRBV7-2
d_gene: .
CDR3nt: TGTGCCAGCAGCTTCCGGGACTTGACCTACAATGAGCAGTTCTTC
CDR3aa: CASSFRDLTYNEQFF

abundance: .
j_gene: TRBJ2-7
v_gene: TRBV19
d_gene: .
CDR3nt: TGTGCCAGTAGTCCCGGGACAACCTCCTACGAGCAGTACTTC
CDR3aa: CASSPGTTSYEQYF

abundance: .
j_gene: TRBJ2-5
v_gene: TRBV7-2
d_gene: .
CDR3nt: TGTGCCAGCAGCTTAGGTGGACTCCAAGAGACCCAGTACTTC
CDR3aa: CASSLGGLQETQYF

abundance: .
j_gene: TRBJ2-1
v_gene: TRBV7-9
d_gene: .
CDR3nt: TGTGCCAGCAGCCAAGTAGCGGACCCCTACAATGAGCAGTTCTTC
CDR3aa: CASSQVADPYNEQFF

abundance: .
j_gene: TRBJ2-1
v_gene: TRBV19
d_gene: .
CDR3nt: TGTGCCAGTAGTATATCCGACAGCCAGTTCTTC
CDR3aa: CASSISDSQFF

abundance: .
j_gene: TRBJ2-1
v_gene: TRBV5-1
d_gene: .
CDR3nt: TGCGCCAGCAGCTTCGGGACAAGCTCCTACAATGAGCAGTTCTTC
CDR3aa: CASSFGTSSYNEQFF

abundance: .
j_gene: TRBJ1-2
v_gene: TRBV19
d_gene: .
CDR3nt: TGTGCCAGTTCCCAGGGTCAGGATGGCTACACCTTC
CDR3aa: CASSQGQDGYTF

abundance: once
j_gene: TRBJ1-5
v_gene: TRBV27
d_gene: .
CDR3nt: TGTGCCAGCAGTTTACAGGGACTAAATCAGCCCCAGCATTTT
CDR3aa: CASSLQGLNQPQHF

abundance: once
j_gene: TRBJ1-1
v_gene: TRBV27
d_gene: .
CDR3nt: TGTGCCAGCAGAGGAAACAGGGTGACTGAAGCTTTCTTT
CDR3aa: CASRGNRVTEAFF

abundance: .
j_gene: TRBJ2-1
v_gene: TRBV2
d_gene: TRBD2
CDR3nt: TGTGCCAGCACTGGGACTAGCGGAGTCAATGAGCAGTTCTTC
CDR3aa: CASTGTSGVNEQFF

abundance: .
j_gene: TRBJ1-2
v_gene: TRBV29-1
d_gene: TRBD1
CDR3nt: TGCAGCGTTGGGGGACAGGGGAAATATGGCTACACCTTC
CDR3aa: CSVGGQGKYGYTF

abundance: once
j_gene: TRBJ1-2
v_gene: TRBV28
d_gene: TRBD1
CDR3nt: TGTGCCAGCAGATGGGGACAGGGGCCATATGGCTACACCTTC
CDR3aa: CASRWGQGPYGYTF

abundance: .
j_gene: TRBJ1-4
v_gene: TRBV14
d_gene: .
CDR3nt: TGTTCCAGGGGCGGGGAGTGTGAAAAACTGTTTTTT
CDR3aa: CSRGGECEKLFF

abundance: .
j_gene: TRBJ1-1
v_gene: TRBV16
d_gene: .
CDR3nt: TGTGCCAGCAGCCAATCACGGGATTGGCACACTGAAGCTTTCTTT
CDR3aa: CASSQSRDWHTEAFF

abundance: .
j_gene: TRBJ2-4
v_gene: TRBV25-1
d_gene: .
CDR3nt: TGTGCCAGCAGTTTGTCAGCGGACCTAGCCAAAAACATTCAGTACTTC
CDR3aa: CASSLSADLAKNIQYF

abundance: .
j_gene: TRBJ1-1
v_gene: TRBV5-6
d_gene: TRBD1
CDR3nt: TGTGCCAGCAGCTCACAGGGGGGTAACACTGAAGCTTTCTTT
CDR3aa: CASSSQGGNTEAFF